This TCR beta chain comes out of a study of human T cells and chemical hapten exposure. The wider study: Each week of the approximately 25-week study, patients had diphenylcyclopropenone applied to the scalp.

TCRdb passed the RACE reads through MiXCR, listing each CDR3 protein once. The sample includes roughly 100,000 distinct CDR3 sequences, approximately 9.9% of them seen just once. This clonotype was counted at least ten times. The CDR3 sequence is 19 residues long. CDR1 is LGHNA, CDR2 YSLEER, per germline. Trimming at V came to 7 bases and at J to 2 bases, leaving 15 bases not matched to a gene. The time point is: patch test 1, 2 weeks after DPC sensitization. The treatment was: therapeutic diphenylcyclopropenone sensitization with weekly scalp DPC. The input for sequencing was whole blood, taken in connection with sensitization to the hapten diphenylcyclopropenone (DPC). The chain is built from TRBV4-3 and TRBJ2-2; 11 positions agree with TRBD2. The sequence was obtained from a woman aged 40 to 49 with alopecia areata. Some clones in this sample may be carry-over from other donors' samples. CDR3 nucleotide sequence: TGCGCCAGCAAGAAGGCACTAGCGGGAGTTCGGGGAAACACCGGGGAGCTGTTTTTT. Protein sequence: CASKKALAGVRGNTGELFF.